This TCR beta chain was sequenced for a study of shared clonotypes between healthy human individuals. Study observations and caveats: Shared across a few donors were around 5% of the naive CD4 clonotypes. Depth of sequencing was expected to influence donor clonotype sharing. Represented genetic and exposure-history diversity was restricted by having few donors.

Template for every sorted-subset replicate PCR totaled roughly 210 ng DNA, some 30,000 T cell genomes. Produced via immunoSEQ multiplex PCR; TCRdb's table is partial and in-frame only. The sample holds approximately 2,000,000 clones; 85% to 95% are singletons and the top ten take about 0.41%. The CDR3 is made up of 16 amino acids. V was trimmed by 7 bases and J by 3 bases, leaving 19 bases between them. CDR1 is MDHEN and CDR2 is SYDVKM in the germline V gene. With respect to this clone: What it recognizes is unknown.

The chain carries TRBV28 and TRBJ1-5; weak D call: TRBD1 (5 bases). This TCR derives from a man younger than 35 in good health. Some clones in this sample may be carry-over from other donors' samples. Sequenced material: naive CD4+ T cells from PBMCs. Subset: CD45RA+ positively selected. The CDR3 protein is CASTSEGRVSNQPQHF. CDR3 DNA sequence: TGTGCCAGCACCTCGGAGGGCAGGGTTTCCAATCAGCCCCAGCATTTT.